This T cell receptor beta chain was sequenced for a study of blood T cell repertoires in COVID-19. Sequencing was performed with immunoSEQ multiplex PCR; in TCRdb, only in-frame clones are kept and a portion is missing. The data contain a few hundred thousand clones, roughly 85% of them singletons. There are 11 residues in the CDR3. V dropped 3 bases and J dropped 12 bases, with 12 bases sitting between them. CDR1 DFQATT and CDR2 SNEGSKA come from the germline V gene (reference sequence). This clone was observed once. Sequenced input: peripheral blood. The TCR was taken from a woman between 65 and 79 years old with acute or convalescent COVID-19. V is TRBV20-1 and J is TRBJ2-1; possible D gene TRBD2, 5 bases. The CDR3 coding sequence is TGCAGTGCTAGTGTTCTAGCAGGGCAGTTCTTC. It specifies CSASVLAGQFF.